The present entry profiles one T cell receptor (beta chain) with its context. Antigen unknown. This sample is drawn from a study of siplizumab effects on memory and regulatory T cells. V lost 2 bases and J lost 15; bases outside the gene matches: 6. Germline values: CDR1 GTSNPN, CDR2 SVGIG (reference sequence). The length of the CDR3 is 11 residues. Whole-study results and caveats: Sequences below about 10^-5 frequency were poorly captured, limiting mapping of alloreactive clones. Whether the proliferating Tregs (from siplizumab cultures) were suppressive was not confirmed. Both greater diversity than memory cells and a major contribution to the alloresponse seemed to characterize naive T cells.

Roughly 10^5 TCR templates were measured in each sample. Profiled with immunoSEQ multiplex PCR; TCRdb holds only in-frame clones, not every one. The sample includes 60,000 to 70,000 clones, 80% to 90% seen only once; the top ten take 1.7%. This clonotype was sampled from a human donor in good health. The rearrangement joins TRBV30 to TRBJ2-1; 8 bases align to TRBD1. What was sequenced was Tregs sorted from blood. As DNA, the CDR3 is TGTGCCTGGAGTTACGACAGGGGTCCGTTCTTC. As protein: CAWSYDRGPFF. The complete variable domain, with remaining parts taken from reference TRBV30 and TRBJ2-1, reads SQTIHQWPATLVQPVGSPLSLECTVEGTSNPNLYWYRQAAGRGLQLLFYSVGIGQISSEVPQNLSASRPQDRQFILSSKKLLLSDSGFYLCAWSYDRGPFFGPGTRLTVL.